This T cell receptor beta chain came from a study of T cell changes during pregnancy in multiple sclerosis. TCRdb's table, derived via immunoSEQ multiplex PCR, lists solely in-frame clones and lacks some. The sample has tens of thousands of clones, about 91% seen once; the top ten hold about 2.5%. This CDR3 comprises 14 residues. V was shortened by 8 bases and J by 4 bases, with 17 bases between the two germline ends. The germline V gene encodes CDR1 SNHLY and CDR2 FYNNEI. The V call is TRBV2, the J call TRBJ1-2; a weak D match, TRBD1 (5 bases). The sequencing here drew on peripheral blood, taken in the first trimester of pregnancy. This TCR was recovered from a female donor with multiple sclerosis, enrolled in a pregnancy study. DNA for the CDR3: TGTGCCAGCGCCACCGGGACTTTGGTCTATGGCTACACCTTC. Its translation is CASATGTLVYGYTF.